The present entry profiles one TCR beta chain with its context. Its specificity is not known. These data are taken from a study of cytomegalovirus exposure and HLA in healthy donors. Overall study: The same platform used for the 500 to 850 first-cohort repertoires was also used for the 95 to 150 validation repertoires, as a later analysis reported.

Overall study results and limits: Cytomegalovirus-associated TCR beta chains were listed, numbering 150 to 200. In a later analysis, first-cohort TCR clusters were found to tend to co-occur in the approximately 110 validation repertoires. Rarity characterized most TCR sequences, yet some public TCRs appeared in many donors.

Germline V gene lookup returns CDR1 SGHRS and CDR2 YFSETQ. The CDR3 contains 16 residues. V was clipped by 4 bases and J by 8 bases; unmatched bases: 13. Repertoires were generated with immunoSEQ multiplex PCR, while TCRdb's copy carries only in-frame clones and drops some. Among roughly 120,000 clones listed, about 93% were seen once. The V and J genes are TRBV5-1 and TRBJ1-4; 8 nucleotides agree with TRBD1. Sequenced: PBMCs. The sequence derives from a woman aged 18-35 years in good health and CMV-seronegative. CDR3 sequence (DNA): TGCGCCAGCAGCCCCCTACCCACAGGGGGAGTAGAAAAACTGTTTTTT. Translated, it gives CASSPLPTGGVEKLFF. The variable domain in full, completed from reference TRBV5-1 and TRBJ1-4, reads KAGVTQTPRYLIKTRGQQVTLSCSPISGHRSVSWYQQTPGQGLQFLFEYFSETQRNKGNFPGRFSGRQFSNSRSEMNVSTLELGDSALYLCASSPLPTGGVEKLFFGSGTQLSVL.